In this sample, the clone carrying this TCR beta chain turned up a few times. Its antigen is not identified. It was through 5'RACE template switching that TCR cDNA was made, with a universal primer site and UMIs added. Each CDR3 protein is one row after TCRdb ran MiXCR on the 5' RACE reads. Of a few hundred thousand distinct CDR3 sequences in the sample, around 4% were seen once. The data stem from a study of T cells after yellow fever vaccination. Study conclusions and caveats: Subsequent booster samples again held most clones from primary vaccination (roughly 96% CD4, about 90% CD8).

Germline CDR1 reads SEHNR; CDR2 reads FQNEAQ (reference sequence). The V end was cut by 2 bases, the J end by 4 bases, with 16 bases between. The CDR3 loop spans 16 amino acids. V is TRBV7-9 and J is TRBJ2-3; D gene unclear. The receptor's source is a man aged 18-30 years who received the YFV17D yellow fever vaccine. The starting material was PBMCs, obtained on the day of the yellow fever booster vaccination. The CDR3 loop reads CASSLLVSTQSDTQYF. The CDR3 DNA reads as TGTGCCAGCAGCTTACTAGTTTCAACCCAATCAGATACGCAGTATTTT. The variable domain in full, completed from reference TRBV7-9 and TRBJ2-3, reads DTGVSQNPRHKITKRGQNVTFRCDPISEHNRLYWYRQTLGQGPEFLTYFQNEAQLEKSRLLSDRFSAERPKGSFSTLEIQRTEQGDSAMYLCASSLLVSTQSDTQYFGPGTRLTVL.